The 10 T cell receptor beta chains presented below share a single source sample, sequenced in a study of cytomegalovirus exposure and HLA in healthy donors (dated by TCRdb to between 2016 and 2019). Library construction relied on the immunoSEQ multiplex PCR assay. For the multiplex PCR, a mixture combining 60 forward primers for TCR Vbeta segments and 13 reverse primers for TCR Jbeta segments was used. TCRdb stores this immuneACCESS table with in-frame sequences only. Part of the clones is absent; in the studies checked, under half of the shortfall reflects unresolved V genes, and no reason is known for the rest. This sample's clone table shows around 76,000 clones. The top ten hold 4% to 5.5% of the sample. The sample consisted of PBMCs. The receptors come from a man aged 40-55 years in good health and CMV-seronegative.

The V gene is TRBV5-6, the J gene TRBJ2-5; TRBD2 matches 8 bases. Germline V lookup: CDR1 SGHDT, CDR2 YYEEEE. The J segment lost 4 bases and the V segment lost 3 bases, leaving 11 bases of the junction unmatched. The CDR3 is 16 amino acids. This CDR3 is CASSSGPGGLGETQYF. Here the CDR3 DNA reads TGTGCCAGCAGCTCCGGCCCGGGGGGGCTGGGAGAGACCCAGTACTTC.

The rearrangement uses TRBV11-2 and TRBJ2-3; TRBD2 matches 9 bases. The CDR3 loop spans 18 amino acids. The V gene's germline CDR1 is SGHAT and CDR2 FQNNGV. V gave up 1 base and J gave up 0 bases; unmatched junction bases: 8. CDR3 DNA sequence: TGTGCCAGCAGCTTAGTTCCTAGCGGGGTCCCTAGCACAGATACGCAGTATTTT. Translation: CASSLVPSGVPSTDTQYF. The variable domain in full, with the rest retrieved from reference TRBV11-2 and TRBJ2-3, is EAGVAQSPRYKIIEKRQSVAFWCNPISGHATLYWYQQILGQGPKLLIQFQNNGVVDDSQLPKDRFSAERLKGVDSTLKIQPAKLEDSAVYLCASSLVPSGVPSTDTQYFGPGTRLTVL.

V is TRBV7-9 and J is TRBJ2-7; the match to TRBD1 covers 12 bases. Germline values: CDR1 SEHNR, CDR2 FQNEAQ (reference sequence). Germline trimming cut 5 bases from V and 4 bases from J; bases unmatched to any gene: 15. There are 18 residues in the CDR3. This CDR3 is CASSLKPPGDRGLYEQYF. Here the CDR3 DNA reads TGTGCCAGCAGCCTTAAGCCGCCCGGGGACAGGGGGCTTTACGAGCAGTACTTC.

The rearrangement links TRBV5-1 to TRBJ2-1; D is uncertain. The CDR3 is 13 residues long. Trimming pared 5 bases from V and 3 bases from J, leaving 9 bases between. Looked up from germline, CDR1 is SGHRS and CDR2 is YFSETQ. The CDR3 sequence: CASSPPSYNEQFF. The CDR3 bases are TGCGCCAGCAGTCCTCCCAGCTACAATGAGCAGTTCTTC.

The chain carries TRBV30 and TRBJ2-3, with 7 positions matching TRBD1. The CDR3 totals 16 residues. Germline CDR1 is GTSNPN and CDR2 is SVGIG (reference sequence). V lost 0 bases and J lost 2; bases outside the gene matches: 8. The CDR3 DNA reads TGTGCCTGGAGTGTTGGAAGGGACAGAGACACAGATACGCAGTATTTT. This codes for CAWSVGRDRDTDTQYF.

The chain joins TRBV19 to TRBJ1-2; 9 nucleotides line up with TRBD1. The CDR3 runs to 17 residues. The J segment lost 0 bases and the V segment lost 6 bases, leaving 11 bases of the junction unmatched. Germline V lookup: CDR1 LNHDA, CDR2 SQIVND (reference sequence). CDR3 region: CASSLLPGQGTNYGYTF. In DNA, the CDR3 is TGTGCCAGTAGCCTACTCCCGGGACAGGGAACTAACTATGGCTACACCTTC.

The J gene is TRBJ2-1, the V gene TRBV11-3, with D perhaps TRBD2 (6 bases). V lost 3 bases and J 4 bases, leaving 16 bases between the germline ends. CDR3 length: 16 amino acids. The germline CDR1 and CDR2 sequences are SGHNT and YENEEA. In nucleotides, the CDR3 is TGTGCCAGCAGCTTCTCCGGGACTCAAACGTACAATGAGCAGTTCTTC. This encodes CASSFSGTQTYNEQFF.

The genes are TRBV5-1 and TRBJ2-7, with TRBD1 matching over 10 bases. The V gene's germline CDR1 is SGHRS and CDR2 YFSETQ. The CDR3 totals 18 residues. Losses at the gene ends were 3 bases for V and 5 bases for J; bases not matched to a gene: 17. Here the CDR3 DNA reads TGCGCCAGCAGCTCGAAGGTGATCTTTGGGACAGGGGTAAACGAGCAGTACTTC. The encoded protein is CASSSKVIFGTGVNEQYF.

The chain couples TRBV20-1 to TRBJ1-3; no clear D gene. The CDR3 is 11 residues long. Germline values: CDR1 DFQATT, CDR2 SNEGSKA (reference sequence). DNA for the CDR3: TGCGGCGGTGGGTCTGGAAACACCATATATTTT. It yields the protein CGGGSGNTIYF.

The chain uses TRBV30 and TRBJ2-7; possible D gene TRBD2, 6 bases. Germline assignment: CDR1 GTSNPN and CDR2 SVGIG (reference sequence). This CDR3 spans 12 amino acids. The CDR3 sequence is CAKKGASDEQYF. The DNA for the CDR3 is TGTGCTAAGAAAGGGGCTAGCGACGAGCAGTACTTC.